What follows is one T cell receptor (beta chain) and its context. What it recognizes is unknown. These data belong to a study of PD-1 blockade in classical Hodgkin lymphoma. The table came from immunoSEQ multiplex PCR; TCRdb's copy has only in-frame clones and leaves some out. Found here are 100,000 to 120,000 clones, roughly nine tenths of them singletons; the top ten hold just under 20%. Every one of the patients relapsed after autologous stem cell transplantation (brentuximab vedotin exposure was variable). The V and J ends lost 1 base and 6 bases, in that order; junction bases with no gene match: 6. This CDR3 spans 15 amino acids. Germline-derived CDR1 and CDR2 are MGHRA and YSYEKL. Study-wide points: Newly diagnosed patients reportedly trailed healthy donors in baseline TCR diversity. By C4D1 there was a significant rise in CD4+ TCR diversity but not in CD8+ TCR diversity. Patients starting nivolumab less than 1 year after ASCT had lower diversity and were excluded from later analyses. It was among complete responders that baseline diversity resembled that of newly diagnosed patients.

The TCR sequence derives from a human donor with classical Hodgkin lymphoma. The chain links TRBV4-1 to TRBJ1-1, with 9 bases identical to TRBD1. The sequences come from peripheral blood mononuclear cells (PBMCs), collected before the second cycle of nivolumab. The CDR3 is CASSQGGTGSPEAFF. The CDR3, as DNA: TGCGCCAGCAGCCAAGGGGGGACAGGGAGCCCTGAAGCTTTCTTT.